This note documents a single TCR beta chain sequence. The antigen remains unidentified. This record comes from a study of shared clonotypes between healthy human individuals. Regarding the study as a whole: Of the naive CD4 clonotypes, roughly 5% were shared across a handful of donors.

TCRdb's copy holds only in-frame clones and misses some; the assay was immunoSEQ multiplex PCR. The table has some 1 million clones, approximately 68% seen once. The germline V gene has CDR1 SGHDT and CDR2 YYEEEE. CDR3 length: 14 amino acids. Trimming removed 6 bases from V and 4 bases from J, with 14 bases in between. V and J are TRBV5-6 and TRBJ1-3; D is ambiguous. The TCR comes from a man aged 18 to 29 in good health. Sequenced: memory CD4+ T cells sorted from blood. The subset denotes: CD45RA-negative fraction. The CDR3 coding sequence is TGTGCCAGCAACGTCGAGGGCCTCGGAAACACCATATATTTT. Protein product: CASNVEGLGNTIYF.